This TCR beta chain appears in the sequencing data of a study of cytomegalovirus exposure and HLA in healthy donors. For the study at large: The roughly 120 validation repertoires matched the roughly 650 first-cohort repertoires in platform, a later analysis reported.

The study, taken as a whole, reports: High specificity and sensitivity for cytomegalovirus status were reported for the classifier. Cytomegalovirus association was listed for 164 TCR beta chains. The finding came from a later analysis; first-cohort TCR clusters tended to co-occur in the 130 or so validation repertoires.

Generated by immunoSEQ multiplex PCR, the TCRdb table keeps only in-frame clones and is missing some. The sample yields about 160,000 clones, approximately 86% seen once. Regarding this clone: As yet, its antigen is unknown.

Sequencing was performed on PBMCs. The sequence was obtained from a woman aged 18-35 years in good health and CMV-seronegative.

The CDR3 nucleotides are TGTGCCAGCTCAAGGAAACAGGGGTACTATGGCTACACCTTC. Translated: CASSRKQGYYGYTF. The rearrangement links TRBV18 to TRBJ1-2, with 7 bases fitting TRBD1. J lost 3 bases, V lost 5 bases, and 6 bases had no gene match. Germline loops: CDR1 KGHSH, CDR2 LQKENI. This CDR3 contains 14 residues.